The 7 T cell receptor beta chains below were found in one sample sequenced in a study of T cells in localized non-small cell lung cancer. The table came from immunoSEQ multiplex PCR; TCRdb's copy has only in-frame clones and leaves some out. The table includes roughly 77,000 clones, more than 70% detected once. The sample consisted of peripheral blood, taken before any cancer treatment. These receptors were obtained from a woman aged 35 to 69 with stage I squamous cell lung carcinoma.

This clone was picked up a small number of times. The chain joins TRBV7-3 to TRBJ1-1, with 7 bases fitting TRBD1. Germline assignment: CDR1 SGHTA and CDR2 FQGTGA. This CDR3 is built from 14 residues. The ends lost 2 bases at V and 4 bases at J; junction bases unmatched: 4. The CDR3 DNA follows: TGTGCCAGCAGCTTAGACAGGGATGCCACTGAAGCTTTCTTT. Amino acids: CASSLDRDATEAFF.

This clone appeared once. The chain is built from TRBV9 and TRBJ2-7; D tentatively fits TRBD1 or TRBD2 (6 bases each). V was shortened by 0 bases and J by 2 bases, with 9 bases between the two germline ends. The CDR3 spans 14 residues. Germline V CDR1 and CDR2: SGDLS, YYNGEE. In DNA, the CDR3 is TGTGCCAGCAGCGTAGAGGGGGGCCCCTACGAGCAGTACTTC. Encoded protein: CASSVEGGPYEQYF.

The J gene is TRBJ1-6, the V gene TRBV7-6; D is undetermined. The CDR3 is made up of 13 amino acids. CDR1 SGHVS and CDR2 FNYEAQ come from the germline V gene. V was trimmed by 1 base and J by 8 bases, leaving 6 bases between them. The CDR3 loop reads CASSLGRDSPLHF. The CDR3, as DNA: TGTGCCAGCAGCTTAGGGAGGGATTCACCCCTCCACTTT.

This chain connects TRBV15 to TRBJ2-7; D might be TRBD1 or TRBD2, each matching 5 bases. The CDR3 is 15 residues long. The V end lost 0 bases, the J end lost 6 bases, and 15 bases lay between the germline ends. The germline V gene has CDR1 LNHNV and CDR2 YYDKDF (reference sequence). The CDR3 reads CATSRDLLRGREQYF. The CDR3 DNA sequence: TGTGCCACCAGCAGAGATCTCCTTAGGGGACGCGAGCAGTACTTC.

This chain joins TRBV30 and TRBJ2-5, with 9 bases identical to TRBD1. The junction had 12 bases not matched to a gene; V was cut back by 5 bases and J by 5 bases. Per the germline V gene, CDR1 is GTSNPN and CDR2 is SVGIG (reference sequence). This CDR3 comprises 15 residues. The CDR3 reads CAWGPGQGQRETQYF. The CDR3 coding sequence is TGTGCCTGGGGACCGGGACAGGGTCAGCGGGAGACCCAGTACTTC.

The chain couples TRBV2 to TRBJ1-4; TRBD1 might be the D (5 bases). With 3 bases removed from V and 2 bases from J, the gap between germline ends came to 7 bases. The CDR3 sequence is 14 residues long. Germline V CDR1 and CDR2: SNHLY, FYNNEI. Here the CDR3 DNA reads TGTGCCAGCAGTGAGGGGGAGACTAATGAAAAACTGTTTTTT. Translation: CASSEGETNEKLFF.

The CDR3 bases are TGTGCCAGCAGCTACAAGTCTAGCGGGGGGGCTCAAGAGACCCAGTACTTC. Translation: CASSYKSSGGAQETQYF. The chain uses TRBV5-4 and TRBJ2-5; TRBD2 matches 12 bases. Germline V lookup: CDR1 SGHNT, CDR2 YYREEE (reference sequence). Trimming took 3 bases from V and 2 from J; bases not matched to a gene: 8. CDR3 size: 17 residues.